This T cell receptor beta chain is from a study of T cell responses to AZD1222 COVID-19 vaccine. Study findings and constraints: Baseline seropositives among AZD1222 recipients totaled only five to seven.

Trimming at V came to 0 bases and at J to 7 bases, leaving 17 bases not matched to a gene. The CDR3 has 18 amino acids. The germline CDR1 and CDR2 sequences are SGHDN and FVKESK. Note on this clone: No antigen is known for it.

Generated by immunoSEQ multiplex PCR, the TCRdb table keeps only in-frame clones and is missing some. The data contain around 130,000 clones, roughly 90% of them singletons. This clonotype originated in an adult in good health. This chain uses TRBV14 with TRBJ1-1; 7 positions agree with TRBD1. The starting material was peripheral blood, obtained on day 0 of AZD1222 vaccination. The CDR3: CASSQDLTIRGRGGEAFF. CDR3 bases: TGTGCCAGCAGCCAAGATCTTACGATTAGGGGGCGCGGGGGTGAAGCTTTCTTT.